This entry features one T cell receptor beta chain sequence. Generated by immunoSEQ multiplex PCR, the TCRdb table keeps only in-frame clones and is missing some. The sample lists 180,000 or so clones; 80% to 90% were seen once. Trimming removed 7 bases from V and 4 bases from J; junction bases left unmatched: 7. The CDR3 is 14 residues long. Germline lookup yields CDR1 MNHEY and CDR2 SMNVEV (reference sequence). This specimen comes from a study of blood T cell repertoires in COVID-19. Overall study: The United States, Italy and Spain provided the acute and convalescent COVID-19 samples.

The V call is TRBV27, the J call TRBJ1-1; 9 nucleotides line up with TRBD1. The TCR comes from a man aged 60 to 75 with acute or convalescent COVID-19. What was sequenced was peripheral blood. CDR3 in amino acids: CASTEQGASTEAFF. CDR3 DNA sequence: TGTGCCAGCACTGAACAGGGGGCGAGCACTGAAGCTTTCTTT.